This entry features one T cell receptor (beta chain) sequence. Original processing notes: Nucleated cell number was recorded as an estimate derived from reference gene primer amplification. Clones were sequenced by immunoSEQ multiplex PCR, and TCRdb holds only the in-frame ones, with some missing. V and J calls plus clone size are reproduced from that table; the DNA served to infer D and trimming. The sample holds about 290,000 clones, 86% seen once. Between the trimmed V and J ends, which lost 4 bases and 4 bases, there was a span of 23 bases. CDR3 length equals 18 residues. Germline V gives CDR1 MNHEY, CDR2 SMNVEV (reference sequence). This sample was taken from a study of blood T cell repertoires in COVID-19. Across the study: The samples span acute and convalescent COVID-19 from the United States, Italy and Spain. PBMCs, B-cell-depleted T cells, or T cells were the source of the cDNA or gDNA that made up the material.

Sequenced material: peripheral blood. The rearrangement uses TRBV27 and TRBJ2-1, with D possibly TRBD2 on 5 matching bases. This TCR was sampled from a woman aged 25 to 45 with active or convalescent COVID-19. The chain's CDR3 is CASSSLRAPGLLYNEQFF. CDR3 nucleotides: TGTGCCAGCAGTTCCCTCCGGGCTCCCGGACTGCTTTACAATGAGCAGTTCTTC.